The 5 T cell receptor beta chains in this list originate from one sample, sequenced in a study of regulatory T cells in long-lasting Graves disease. Time point described: newly diagnosed GD, antithyroid drugs for less than 3 months. From PBMCs, RNA was extracted and then used to make the TCR library. Building the TCR beta libraries relied on iRepertoire HTBI primers, and CDR3 regions underwent Arm-PCR. MiXCR was run by TCRdb on the multiplex PCR reads, yielding one entry per CDR3 protein. The table has 400,000 to 500,000 distinct CDR3 sequences, 14% seen once. These same data were also listed under a study on T cells in Graves' hyperthyroidism and ophthalmopathy.

The specimen was peripheral blood mononuclear cells (PBMCs), collected at new diagnosis, from a patient treated with antithyroid drugs. The receptors here all came from a woman between 50 and 59 years old with Graves disease.

In its sample, this clonotype was seen many times. The chain combines TRBV30 with TRBJ2-1; TRBD2 agrees at 7 bases. Germline V gives CDR1 GTSNPN, CDR2 SVGIG (reference sequence). With 2 bases clipped from V and 6 bases from J, the junction kept 4 bases outside the gene matches. This CDR3 spans 13 amino acids. The CDR3 region is CAWSRGGGNEQFF. The CDR3, as DNA: TGTGCCTGGAGTCGTGGGGGGGGCAATGAGCAGTTCTTC.

J is TRBJ1-2 and V is TRBV7-9; 12 bases map to TRBD1. This CDR3 comprises 15 residues. The germline V gene encodes CDR1 SEHNR and CDR2 FQNEAQ (reference sequence). The ends lost 5 bases at V and 8 bases at J; junction bases unmatched: 9. CDR3 bases: TGTGCCAGCAGCCCGCCCGGGACAGGGGGCTGGGGCTACACCTTC. Its protein is CASSPPGTGGWGYTF.

The CDR3 reads CASTFRLAGVYEQYF. In DNA, the CDR3 is TGTGCCAGCACGTTCAGACTAGCGGGAGTCTACGAGCAGTACTTC. J is TRBJ2-7 and V is TRBV28, with 12 positions matching TRBD2. The CDR3 totals 15 residues. Trimming cost V 7 bases and J 3 bases; bases outside gene matches: 7. CDR1 and CDR2 (germline): MDHEN, SYDVKM.

About this clonotype: Just one base apart from a much larger clone, this may be a read error. The chain recombines TRBV5-1 with TRBJ2-1, with TRBD1 as a possible D gene (5 bases). Germline loops: CDR1 SGHRS, CDR2 YFSETQ. The CDR3 runs 16 residues. The CDR3 DNA follows: TGCCCCAGCAGCCACTCGGGCCAGGGCTCCTACAATGAGCAGTTCTTC. It translates to CPSSHSGQGSYNEQFF.

This clonotype was seen ten or more times. The J gene is TRBJ1-1, the V gene TRBV12-3 or TRBV12-4, with a possible D match to TRBD1 (6 bases). The CDR3 has 15 amino acids. Trimming removed 5 bases at V and 0 bases at J, with 13 bases between. The CDR3: CASSPRGDMNTEAFF. In DNA form, the CDR3 reads TGTGCCAGCAGTCCTAGGGGGGACATGAACACTGAAGCTTTCTTT.